This T cell receptor beta chain originates from a study of human T cells and chemical hapten exposure. As for the study in general: Sensitization involved placing 2% DPC onto a 2 cm by 2 cm region of upper inner arm skin.

The authors' processing: TCR counts had a median of about 100,000 per sample and spanned about 23,224 to 750,000. TCRdb processed the RACE reads anew with MiXCR; each CDR3 protein has one entry. The V and J calls come from TCRdb's annotation, not from the publication. The sample holds 57,000 or so distinct CDR3 sequences, roughly 10% seen once. CDR1 SEHNR and CDR2 FQNEAQ come from the germline V gene (reference sequence). The CDR3 has 16 amino acids. Trimming left V 6 bases short and J 0 bases short, with 16 bases between. Time point meaning: pre-sensitization, week 0. Treatment indicated: therapeutic diphenylcyclopropenone sensitization with weekly scalp DPC. Sequencing started from total RNA isolated from unfractionated whole blood.

The receptor was isolated from a woman aged 40 to 55 with alopecia areata. Some clones in this sample may be carry-over from other donors' samples. The chain combines TRBV7-9 with TRBJ2-3; D is unclear. The source material was whole blood, sampled in connection with sensitization to the hapten diphenylcyclopropenone (DPC). The CDR3 spells CASSPGSWGSTDTQYF. The CDR3 nucleotides read TGTGCCAGCAGTCCCGGGTCCTGGGGTAGCACAGATACGCAGTATTTT.